These 21 T cell receptor beta chains were sequenced from one sample in a study of human T cells and chemical hapten exposure. The sample's time point: patch test 2, 6 weeks after DPC sensitization. Regarding treatment: therapeutic diphenylcyclopropenone sensitization with weekly scalp DPC. TCRdb fed the RACE reads into MiXCR, producing one record per CDR3 protein. The sample yields some 150,000 distinct CDR3 sequences, 12% seen once. The specimen comprised whole blood, sampled in connection with sensitization to the hapten diphenylcyclopropenone (DPC). These receptors all come from a woman between 50 and 59 years old with alopecia areata. Some clones in this sample may be carry-over from other donors' samples.

This clonotype was seen a handful of times. The chain couples TRBV7-2 to TRBJ2-2; TRBD2 aligns across 8 bases. V lost 3 bases to trimming and J lost 7 bases; unmatched junction nucleotides: 7. Germline V lookup: CDR1 SGHTA, CDR2 FQGNSA. CDR3 length: 15 amino acids. CDR3 amino acids: CASSFGVAGIGELFF. DNA for the CDR3: TGTGCCAGCAGCTTCGGAGTAGCGGGAATCGGGGAGCTGTTTTTT.

This clonotype was picked up a small number of times. The CDR3 loop is CASSPGKGGTDTQYF. The CDR3 DNA is TGCGCCAGCAGCCCGGGGAAGGGGGGCACAGATACGCAGTATTTT. V is TRBV5-1 and J is TRBJ2-3; D may be TRBD1 (6 bases). The CDR3 is 15 residues long. Trimming pared 4 bases from V and 1 base from J, leaving 13 bases between. The germline V gene encodes CDR1 SGHRS and CDR2 YFSETQ.

CDR3 amino acids: CATSGLAQSSYNEQFF. CDR3 DNA sequence: TGTGCCACCTCGGGCCTAGCGCAGAGCTCCTACAATGAGCAGTTCTTC. The V call is TRBV10-3, the J call TRBJ2-1; TRBD2 is a possible D gene (6 bases). Germline values: CDR1 ENHRY, CDR2 SYGVKD. The V gene lost 10 bases and the J gene lost 0 bases, with 19 bases spanning the gap. The CDR3 covers 16 residues.

Only a few counts were recorded for this clonotype. The chain employs TRBV5-1 and TRBJ2-5; D not resolved. Between the trimmed V and J ends, which lost 0 bases and 5 bases, there was a span of 14 bases. This CDR3 comprises 15 residues. Germline V CDR1 and CDR2: SGHRS, YFSETQ. CDR3 in amino acids: CASSLAPSFSETQYF. CDR3 nucleotides: TGCGCCAGCAGCTTGGCCCCGAGTTTCAGTGAGACCCAGTACTTC. The entire variable domain, with the rest obtained from reference TRBV5-1 and TRBJ2-5, is as follows: KAGVTQTPRYLIKTRGQQVTLSCSPISGHRSVSWYQQTPGQGLQFLFEYFSETQRNKGNFPGRFSGRQFSNSRSEMNVSTLELGDSALYLCASSLAPSFSETQYFGPGTRLLVL.

This chain uses TRBV7-2 with TRBJ1-1; the D gene is possibly TRBD1 (5 bases). The CDR3 loop spans 13 amino acids. Germline V gene sequence: CDR1 SGHTA, CDR2 FQGNSA. The ends were cut back, 5 bases at V and 9 bases at J, with 16 bases in the middle. Here the CDR3 reads CASSPGTAYKAFF. For the CDR3, the DNA is TGTGCCAGCAGCCCAGGGACGGCGTACAAAGCTTTCTTT.

This clonotype occurred many times. This chain links TRBV29-1 with TRBJ1-1; D perhaps matches TRBD1 (5 bases). Trimming cost V 3 bases and J 1 base, with 9 bases left between them. In germline, CDR1 is SQVTM, CDR2 ANQGSEA. This CDR3 has 13 amino acids. Here the CDR3 reads CSVDRGTNTEAFF. The CDR3 DNA is TGCAGCGTTGATCGGGGGACGAACACTGAAGCTTTCTTT.

The sample holds a few counts of this clonotype. The chain employs TRBV6-2 or TRBV6-3 and TRBJ2-5; 7 nucleotides agree with TRBD1. CDR1 and CDR2 (germline): MNHEY, SVGEGT. The junction had 5 bases not matched to a gene; V was cut back by 0 bases and J by 1 base. There are 16 residues in the CDR3. CDR3 in DNA: TGTGCCAGCAGTTACTCAATCTGGACAGGCCAAGAGACCCAGTACTTC. It yields the protein CASSYSIWTGQETQYF.

V usage is TRBV2 and J usage is TRBJ2-7; perhaps D is TRBD1 or TRBD2 (5 bases each). The V gene lost 6 bases and the J gene lost 11 bases, with 23 bases spanning the gap. This CDR3 has 14 amino acids. The germline V gene encodes CDR1 SNHLY and CDR2 FYNNEI. The CDR3 region is CASRPTWDPGREYF. DNA of the CDR3: TGTGCCAGCAGACCAACTTGGGACCCCGGACGGGAGTACTTC.

Only a few counts were recorded for this clonotype. CDR3 DNA: TGTGCCAGCAGCCACGAAGTTTTTACGCAGTATTTT. It specifies CASSHEVFTQYF. This chain joins TRBV3-1 and TRBJ2-3; D unclear. This CDR3 contains 12 residues. The germline CDR1 and CDR2 sequences are LGHDT and YNNKEL (reference sequence). V was clipped by 3 bases and J by 8 bases, with 9 bases between them.

The genes are TRBV6-1 and TRBJ1-5, with D tentatively TRBD1 (5 bases). Germline V gene sequence: CDR1 MNHNS, CDR2 SASEGT. Deletions cut 5 bases from V and 4 bases from J, with 9 bases between. The CDR3 is 13 amino acids. CDR3 bases: TGTGCCAGCAGTCTCGGGGCGAATCAGCCCCAGCATTTT. Protein product: CASSLGANQPQHF.

The chain combines TRBV25-1 with TRBJ1-5; weak D call: TRBD1 (5 bases). V was trimmed by 1 base and J by 7 bases, leaving 11 bases between them. This CDR3 comprises 14 residues. Germline V gene lookup returns CDR1 MGHDK and CDR2 SYGVNS. This CDR3 is CASSELGVKQPQHF. The DNA of the CDR3 is TGTGCCAGCAGTGAATTGGGGGTAAAGCAGCCCCAGCATTTT. The full variable domain, rest sourced from reference TRBV25-1 and TRBJ1-5, is EADIYQTPRYLVIGTGKKITLECSQTMGHDKMYWYQQDPGMELHLIHYSYGVNSTEKGDLSSESTVSRIRTEHFPLTLESARPSHTSQYLCASSELGVKQPQHFGDGTRLSIL.

This clonotype was detected many times. The V gene is TRBV20-1, the J gene TRBJ2-5; perhaps TRBD1 as D (6 bases). Per the germline V gene, CDR1 is DFQATT and CDR2 is SNEGSKA (reference sequence). The CDR3 runs 12 residues. Trimming removed 1 base from V and 4 bases from J, with 7 bases in between. CDR3 coding DNA: TGCAGTGCTAGAGTCAGGGGAGAGACCCAGTACTTC. It translates to CSARVRGETQYF.

The chain employs TRBV28 and TRBJ2-5, with D possibly matching TRBD2 (6 bases). Germline V lookup: CDR1 MDHEN, CDR2 SYDVKM. This CDR3 has 16 residues. The V end was cut by 2 bases, the J end by 0 bases, with 13 bases between. The CDR3, as DNA: TGTGCCAGCAGTTTAAGTGAGTGGGGGGACCAAGAGACCCAGTACTTC. It specifies CASSLSEWGDQETQYF.

This clonotype was seen only a few times. V gene TRBV6-1 combines with J gene TRBJ2-3; D tentatively reads TRBD1 or TRBD2 (6 bases each). V was pared by 0 bases and J by 1 base, with 20 bases between. This CDR3 is built from 19 residues. The germline CDR1 and CDR2 sequences are MNHNS and SASEGT. This CDR3 is CASSEAGMGGRGRTDTQYF. CDR3 DNA: TGTGCCAGCAGTGAAGCTGGAATGGGGGGCAGAGGACGCACAGATACGCAGTATTTT.

This sequence joins TRBV28 and TRBJ2-1; 10 positions match TRBD2. Germline V CDR1 and CDR2: MDHEN, SYDVKM. The CDR3 sequence is 15 residues long. Trimming removed 6 bases from V and 6 bases from J; junction bases left unmatched: 8. CDR3 in amino acids: CASSPRASGSNEQFF. The CDR3 bases are TGTGCCAGCAGCCCCAGGGCTAGCGGGAGCAATGAGCAGTTCTTC.

This clonotype was picked up a small number of times. The chain couples TRBV24-1 to TRBJ1-1; D not certain. Germline V CDR1 and CDR2: KGHDR, SFDVKD. Trimming removed 5 bases from V and 5 bases from J, with 11 bases in between. This CDR3 has 13 amino acids. The CDR3: CATSAPGRTEAFF. DNA for the CDR3: TGTGCCACCAGTGCACCCGGTAGAACTGAAGCTTTCTTT.

The chain is built from TRBV7-9 and TRBJ2-5, with D possibly being TRBD1 (6 bases). The CDR3 runs to 14 residues. Germline V gene data show CDR1 as SEHNR and CDR2 as FQNEAQ (reference sequence). V was cut by 3 bases and J by 5 bases, with 13 bases left in between. The DNA of the CDR3 is TGTGCCAGCAGCTTCCAGGGGTGGGATGAGACCCAGTACTTC. It is translated as CASSFQGWDETQYF. Based on the CDR3 plus reference TRBV7-9 and TRBJ2-5, the full variable domain is DTGVSQNPRHKITKRGQNVTFRCDPISEHNRLYWYRQTLGQGPEFLTYFQNEAQLEKSRLLSDRFSAERPKGSFSTLEIQRTEQGDSAMYLCASSFQGWDETQYFGPGTRLLVL.

V and J are TRBV7-2 and TRBJ2-3, with 8 bases identical to TRBD2. The CDR3 is made up of 16 amino acids. Germline-derived CDR1 and CDR2 are SGHTA and FQGNSA. V dropped 2 bases and J dropped 2; count of bases not matched to a gene: 6. Here the CDR3 DNA reads TGTGCCAGCAGCTTAATTGCTAGCGGGCACACAGATACGCAGTATTTT. Translating gives CASSLIASGHTDTQYF.

This clonotype was detected many times. The genes are TRBV29-1 and TRBJ2-1, with D unresolved. V was shortened by 5 bases and J by 0 bases, with 8 bases between the two germline ends. CDR1 and CDR2 from the germline V gene are SQVTM and ANQGSEA. The CDR3 contains 13 residues. The CDR3 here is CSVLRGSYNEQFF. CDR3 nucleotides: TGCAGCGTTCTGAGAGGCTCCTACAATGAGCAGTTCTTC.

This clonotype was observed many times. The genes are TRBV29-1 and TRBJ2-7, with D maybe TRBD2 (6 bases). This CDR3 is 13 amino acids long. V gave up 4 bases and J gave up 5 bases, with 15 bases separating them. Germline CDR1 and CDR2: SQVTM and ANQGSEA. DNA for the CDR3: TGCAGCGTTGCACCTAGCGAGCTTCACGAGCAGTACTTC. Amino acids: CSVAPSELHEQYF.

The chain is built from TRBV19 and TRBJ2-1; 9 nucleotides align to TRBD2. J was trimmed by 6 bases and V by 6 bases; bases with no gene match: 3. Germline V gene lookup returns CDR1 LNHDA and CDR2 SQIVND (reference sequence). This CDR3 region has 13 residues. The CDR3 region is CASRLAGSNEQFF. Written as DNA, the CDR3 is TGTGCCAGTAGGCTAGCGGGATCCAATGAGCAGTTCTTC.